This TCR beta chain originates from a study of blood T cell repertoires in COVID-19. Sequencing was performed with immunoSEQ multiplex PCR; in TCRdb, only in-frame clones are kept and a portion is missing. The sample consists of some 390,000 clones, 80% to 90% of them appearing once. CDR3 size: 14 residues. With 7 bases removed from V and 4 bases from J, the gap between germline ends came to 16 bases. Germline lookup yields CDR1 LNHDA and CDR2 SQIVND (reference sequence). The V and J genes are TRBV19 and TRBJ1-1; the D gene is possibly TRBD1 (5 bases). Source material: peripheral blood. The sequence derives from a woman aged 55-69 years with COVID-19, enrolled during active disease. The CDR3, as DNA: TGTGCCAGTATGGGGCAGATCCTTGGCACTGAAGCTTTCTTT. The encoded protein is CASMGQILGTEAFF.